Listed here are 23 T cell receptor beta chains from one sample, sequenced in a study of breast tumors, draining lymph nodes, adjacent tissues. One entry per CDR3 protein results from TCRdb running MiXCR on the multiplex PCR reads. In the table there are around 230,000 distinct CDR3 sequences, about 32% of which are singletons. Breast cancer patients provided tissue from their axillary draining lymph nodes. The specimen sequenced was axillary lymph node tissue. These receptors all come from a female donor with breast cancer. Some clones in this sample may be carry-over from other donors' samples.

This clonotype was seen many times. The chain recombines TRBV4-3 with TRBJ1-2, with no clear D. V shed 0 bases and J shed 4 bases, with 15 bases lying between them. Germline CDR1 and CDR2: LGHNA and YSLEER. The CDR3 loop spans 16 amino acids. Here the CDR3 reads CASSQDRSARIYGYTF. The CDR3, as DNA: TGCGCCAGCAGCCAAGATAGGAGCGCGCGGATCTATGGCTACACCTTC.

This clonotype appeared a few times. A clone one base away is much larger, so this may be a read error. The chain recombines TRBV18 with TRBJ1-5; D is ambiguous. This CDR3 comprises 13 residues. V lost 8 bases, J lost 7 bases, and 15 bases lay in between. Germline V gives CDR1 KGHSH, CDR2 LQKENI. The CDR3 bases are TGTGCCAGCCCACACGCCGACAAGCAGCCCCAGCATTTT. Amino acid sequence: CASPHADKQPQHF. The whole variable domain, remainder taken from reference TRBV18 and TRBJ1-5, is NAGVMQNPRHLVRRRGQEARLRCSPMKGHSHVYWYRQLPEEGLKFMVYLQKENIIDESGMPKERFSAEFPKEGPSILRIQQVVRGDSAAYFCASPHADKQPQHFGDGTRLSIL.

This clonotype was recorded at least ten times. The DNA of the CDR3 is TGCGCCAGCAGCCAAGATGAGTGGGACCATACCTACGAGCAGTACTTC. Encoded protein: CASSQDEWDHTYEQYF. V is TRBV4-3 and J is TRBJ2-7, with D perhaps being TRBD1 or TRBD2 (5 bases each). Germline lookup yields CDR1 LGHNA and CDR2 YSLEER. The CDR3 is 16 residues long. Trimming shortened V by 0 bases and J by 2 bases, and 14 bases separated the two germline ends.

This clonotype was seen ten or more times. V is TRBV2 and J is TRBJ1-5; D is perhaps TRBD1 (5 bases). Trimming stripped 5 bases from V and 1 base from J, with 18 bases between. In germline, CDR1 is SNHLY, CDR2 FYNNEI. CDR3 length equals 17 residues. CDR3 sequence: CASSSGTLGGSNQPQHF. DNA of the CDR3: TGTGCCAGCAGTTCCGGGACCCTTGGAGGGAGCAATCAGCCCCAGCATTTT.

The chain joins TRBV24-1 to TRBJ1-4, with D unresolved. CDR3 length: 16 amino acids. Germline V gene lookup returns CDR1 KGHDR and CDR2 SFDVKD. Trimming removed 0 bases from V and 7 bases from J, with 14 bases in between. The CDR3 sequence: CATSDLNSGNGEKLFF. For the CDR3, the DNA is TGTGCCACCAGTGATTTGAATAGCGGGAACGGTGAAAAACTGTTTTTT.

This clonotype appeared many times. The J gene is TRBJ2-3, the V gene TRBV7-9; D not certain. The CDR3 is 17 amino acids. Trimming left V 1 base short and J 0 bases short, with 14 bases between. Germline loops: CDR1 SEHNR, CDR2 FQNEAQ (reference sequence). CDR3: CASSLGVGEPSTDTQYF. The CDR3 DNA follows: TGTGCCAGCAGCTTAGGGGTCGGAGAACCCAGCACAGATACGCAGTATTTT.

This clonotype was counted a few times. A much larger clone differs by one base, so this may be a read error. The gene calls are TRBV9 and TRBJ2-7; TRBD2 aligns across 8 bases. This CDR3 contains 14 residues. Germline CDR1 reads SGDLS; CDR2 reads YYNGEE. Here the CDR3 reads CASSPQSGRVEQSF. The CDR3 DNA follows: TGTGCCAGCAGCCCACAGAGCGGGAGAGTCGAGCAGTCCTTC.

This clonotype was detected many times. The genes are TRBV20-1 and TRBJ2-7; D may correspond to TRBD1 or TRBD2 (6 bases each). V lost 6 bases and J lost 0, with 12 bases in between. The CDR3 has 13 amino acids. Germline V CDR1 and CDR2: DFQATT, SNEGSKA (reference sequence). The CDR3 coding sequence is TGCAGTGCCCTCCGGGGGCACTCCTACGAGCAGTACTTC. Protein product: CSALRGHSYEQYF.

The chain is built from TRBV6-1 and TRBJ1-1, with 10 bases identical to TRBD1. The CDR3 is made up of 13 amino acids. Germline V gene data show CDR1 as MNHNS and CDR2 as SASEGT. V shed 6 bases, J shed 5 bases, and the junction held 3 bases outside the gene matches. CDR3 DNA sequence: TGTGCCAGCAGATGGGACAGGGGAACTGAAGCTTTCTTT. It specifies CASRWDRGTEAFF.

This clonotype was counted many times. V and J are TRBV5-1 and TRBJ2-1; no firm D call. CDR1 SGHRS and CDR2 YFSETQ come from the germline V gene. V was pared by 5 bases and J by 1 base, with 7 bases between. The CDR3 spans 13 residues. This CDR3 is CASSTGSYNEQFF. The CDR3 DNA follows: TGCGCCAGCAGTACCGGATCCTACAATGAGCAGTTCTTC.

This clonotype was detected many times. The CDR3 DNA reads as TGCGCCAGCAGGGCCGGGTCAAAGGCCAATGAGCAGTTCTTC. The encoded protein is CASRAGSKANEQFF. This sequence joins TRBV5-1 and TRBJ2-1, with D hard to call. The CDR3 extends over 14 amino acids. CDR1 and CDR2 from the germline V gene are SGHRS and YFSETQ. The germline V and J ends were trimmed by 5 bases and 6 bases, with 15 bases remaining between them.

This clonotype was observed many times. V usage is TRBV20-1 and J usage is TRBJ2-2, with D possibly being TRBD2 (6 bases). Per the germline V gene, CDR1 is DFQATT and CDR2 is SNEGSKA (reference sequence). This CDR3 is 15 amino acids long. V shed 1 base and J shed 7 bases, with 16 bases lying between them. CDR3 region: CSARVGGARGGELFF. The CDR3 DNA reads TGCAGTGCTAGAGTGGGCGGGGCGAGGGGCGGGGAGCTGTTTTTT.

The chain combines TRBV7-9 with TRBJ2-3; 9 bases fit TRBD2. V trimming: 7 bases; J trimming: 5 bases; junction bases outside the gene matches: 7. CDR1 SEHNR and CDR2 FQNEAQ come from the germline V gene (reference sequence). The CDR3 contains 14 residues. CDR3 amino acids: CASTQAGGLDTQYF. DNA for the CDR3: TGTGCCAGCACCCAAGCGGGAGGCCTAGATACGCAGTATTTT.

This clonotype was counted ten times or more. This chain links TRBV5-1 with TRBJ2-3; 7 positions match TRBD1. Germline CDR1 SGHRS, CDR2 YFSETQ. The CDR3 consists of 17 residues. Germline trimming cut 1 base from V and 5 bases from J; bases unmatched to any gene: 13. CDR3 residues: CASSLRGADRVVDTQYF. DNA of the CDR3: TGCGCCAGCAGCTTGAGAGGTGCCGACAGGGTGGTAGATACGCAGTATTTT.

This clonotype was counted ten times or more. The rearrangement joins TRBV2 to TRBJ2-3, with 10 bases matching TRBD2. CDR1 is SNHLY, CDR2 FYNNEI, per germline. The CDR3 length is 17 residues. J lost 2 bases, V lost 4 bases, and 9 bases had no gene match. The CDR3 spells CASSGPGTSAFTDTQYF. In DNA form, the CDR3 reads TGTGCCAGCAGTGGCCCTGGGACTAGCGCGTTCACAGATACGCAGTATTTT.

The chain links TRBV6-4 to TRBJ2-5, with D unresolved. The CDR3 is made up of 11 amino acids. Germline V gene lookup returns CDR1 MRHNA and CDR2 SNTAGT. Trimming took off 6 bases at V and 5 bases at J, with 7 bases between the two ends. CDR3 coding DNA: TGTGCCAGCAGAGGGCGGGAGACCCAGTACTTC. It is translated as CASRGRETQYF.

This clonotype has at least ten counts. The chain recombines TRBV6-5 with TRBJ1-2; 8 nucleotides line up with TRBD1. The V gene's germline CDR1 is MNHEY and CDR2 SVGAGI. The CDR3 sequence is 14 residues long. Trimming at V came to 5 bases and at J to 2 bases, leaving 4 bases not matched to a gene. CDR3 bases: TGTGCCAGCAGTCGGGACAGGAGGAACTATGGCTACACCTTC. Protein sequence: CASSRDRRNYGYTF.

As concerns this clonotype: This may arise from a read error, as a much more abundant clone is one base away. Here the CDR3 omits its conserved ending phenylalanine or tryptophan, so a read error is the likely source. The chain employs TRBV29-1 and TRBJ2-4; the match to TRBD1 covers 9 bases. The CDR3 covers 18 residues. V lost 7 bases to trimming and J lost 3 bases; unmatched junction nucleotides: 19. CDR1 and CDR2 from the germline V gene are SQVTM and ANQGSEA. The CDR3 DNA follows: TGCAGCGCCCGTCCCGGGACAGGGAGTTTGGGGTACAAAAACATTCAGTACCTC. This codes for CSARPGTGSLGYKNIQYL.

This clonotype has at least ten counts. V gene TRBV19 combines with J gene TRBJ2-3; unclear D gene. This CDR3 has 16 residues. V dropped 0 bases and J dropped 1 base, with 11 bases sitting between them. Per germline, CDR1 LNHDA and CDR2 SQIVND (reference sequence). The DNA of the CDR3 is TGTGCCAGTAGTATAGAAACGGGTAGCCGCACAGATACGCAGTATTTT. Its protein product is CASSIETGSRTDTQYF.

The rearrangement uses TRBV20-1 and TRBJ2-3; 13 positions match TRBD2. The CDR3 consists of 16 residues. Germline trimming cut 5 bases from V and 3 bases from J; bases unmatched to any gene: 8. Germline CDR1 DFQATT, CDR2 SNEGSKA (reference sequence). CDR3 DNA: TGCAGTGCTCCCTGGACTAGCGGGAGTCCGACAGATACGCAGTATTTT. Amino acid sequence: CSAPWTSGSPTDTQYF.

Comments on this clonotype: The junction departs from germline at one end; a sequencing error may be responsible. CDR3 in amino acids: CGSSPQGTQLTGGENSPLHF. CDR3 coding DNA: TGTGGCAGCAGCCCGCAGGGTACCCAGCTGACAGGGGGCGAGAATTCACCCCTCCACTTT. This chain connects TRBV14 to TRBJ1-6; 10 bases line up with TRBD1. The germline CDR1 and CDR2 sequences are SGHDN and FVKESK. This CDR3 is 20 amino acids long. The full variable domain, rest sourced from reference TRBV14 and TRBJ1-6, is EAGVTQFPSHSVIEKGQTVTLRCDPISGHDNLYWYRRVMGKEIKFLLHFVKESKQDESGMPNNRFLAERTGGTYSTLKVQPAELEDSGVYFCGSSPQGTQLTGGENSPLHFGNGTRLTVT.

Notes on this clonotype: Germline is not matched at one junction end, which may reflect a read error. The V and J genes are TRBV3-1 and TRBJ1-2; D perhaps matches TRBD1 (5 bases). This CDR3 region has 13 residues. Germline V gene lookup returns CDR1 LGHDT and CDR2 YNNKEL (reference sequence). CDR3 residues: CPSSQTRGSGYTF. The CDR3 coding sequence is TGTCCCAGCAGCCAAACTCGGGGCTCTGGCTACACTTTC.

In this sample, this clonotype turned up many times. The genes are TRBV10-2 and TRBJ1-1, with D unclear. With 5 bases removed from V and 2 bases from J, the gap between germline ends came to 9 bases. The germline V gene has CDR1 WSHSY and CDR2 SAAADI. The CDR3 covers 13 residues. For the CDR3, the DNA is TGCGCCAGCAGTACGGACTCTAACACTGAAGCTTTCTTT. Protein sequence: CASSTDSNTEAFF.